The 29 T cell receptor beta chains listed next were all sequenced from one sample in a study of sequential checkpoint blockade in melanoma. TCRdb's copy holds only in-frame clones and misses some; the assay was immunoSEQ multiplex PCR. The table lists approximately 28,000 clones, under 85% of them singletons. Treatment denoted: randomized to nivolumab then ipilimumab (arm A) or the reverse (arm B). Sequenced here: CD8+ T cells sorted from blood (inferred from file names), sampled from a patient given nivolumab and ipilimumab in sequence. Source of these receptors: a human donor with melanoma.

This clone was counted once. The chain has TRBV30 and TRBJ2-2, with D tentatively TRBD1 (7 bases). Between the trimmed V and J ends, which lost 1 base and 2 bases, there was a span of 11 bases. The CDR3 sequence is 15 residues long. Germline CDR1 reads GTSNPN; CDR2 reads SVGIG (reference sequence). Here the CDR3 DNA reads TGTGCCTGGAGTGGCGGGACAGCTAACACCGGGGAGCTGTTTTTT. Its translation: CAWSGGTANTGELFF. The full variable domain, in which reference TRBV30 and TRBJ2-2 provide the parts outside the CDR3, is SQTIHQWPATLVQPVGSPLSLECTVEGTSNPNLYWYRQAAGRGLQLLFYSVGIGQISSEVPQNLSASRPQDRQFILSSKKLLLSDSGFYLCAWSGGTANTGELFFGEGSRLTVL.

This chain links TRBV5-1 with TRBJ2-3, with a possible D match to TRBD2 (6 bases). In germline, CDR1 is SGHRS, CDR2 YFSETQ. The CDR3 extends over 18 amino acids. V dropped 2 bases and J dropped 3 bases, with 22 bases sitting between them. CDR3 DNA sequence: TGCGCCAGCAGCTTCCGGACGGGAGCCTTATTTACAACAGATACGCAGTATTTT. Its translation: CASSFRTGALFTTDTQYF.

V usage is TRBV27 and J usage is TRBJ1-1; TRBD1 aligns across 8 bases. CDR3 length equals 13 residues. Germline CDR1 MNHEY, CDR2 SMNVEV (reference sequence). V was clipped by 5 bases and J by 5 bases; unmatched bases: 4. The CDR3 sequence is CASSTRGLTEAFF. CDR3 nucleotide sequence: TGTGCCAGCAGTACCAGGGGGCTGACTGAAGCTTTCTTT.

The CDR3 DNA follows: TGTGCCAGCAGTTTAATCCCCTACGAGCAGTACTTC. Translation gives CASSLIPYEQYF. V usage is TRBV5-6 and J usage is TRBJ2-7, with D hard to call. CDR3 size: 12 residues. V was shortened by 5 bases and J by 2 bases, with 8 bases between the two germline ends. Germline CDR1 is SGHDT and CDR2 is YYEEEE.

The rearrangement uses TRBV4-3 and TRBJ2-1; D gene uncertain. The V gene's germline CDR1 is LGHNA and CDR2 YSLEER. With 0 bases removed from V and 10 bases from J, the gap between germline ends came to 7 bases. The length of the CDR3 is 12 residues. Here the CDR3 reads CASSQDRVEQFF. CDR3 in DNA: TGCGCCAGCAGCCAAGATCGAGTAGAGCAGTTCTTC.

The rearrangement uses TRBV9 and TRBJ2-1; 12 positions match TRBD1. The ends lost 4 bases at V and 5 bases at J; junction bases unmatched: 13. Per the germline V gene, CDR1 is SGDLS and CDR2 is YYNGEE. There are 18 residues in the CDR3. The CDR3 loop is CASSTNPGTGGPHNEQFF. In nucleotides, the CDR3 is TGTGCCAGCAGCACAAACCCAGGGACAGGGGGCCCCCACAATGAGCAGTTCTTC.

CDR3 bases: TGTGCCGCTGGGGAGGACACTGGACGGGATACGCAGTATTTT. Amino acid sequence: CAAGEDTGRDTQYF. The gene calls are TRBV10-3 and TRBJ2-3; D might be TRBD2 (6 bases). Trimming cost V 11 bases and J 6 bases, with 21 bases left between them. The CDR3 loop spans 14 amino acids. Germline V CDR1 and CDR2: ENHRY, SYGVKD.

DNA of the CDR3: TGTGCCAGCAGCTTGGCGGGATCTAACTATGGCTACACCTTC. Its protein is CASSLAGSNYGYTF. The rearrangement uses TRBV4-2 and TRBJ1-2; no reliable D call. The CDR3 totals 14 residues. The V and J ends lost 5 bases and 0 bases respectively, with 10 bases between them. CDR1 is LGHNA, CDR2 YNFKEQ, per germline.

The chain recombines TRBV28 with TRBJ2-7; 7 bases match TRBD1. The CDR3 is 13 amino acids. CDR1 is MDHEN and CDR2 is SYDVKM in the germline V gene. V was pared by 7 bases and J by 8 bases, with 11 bases of the junction left unmatched. The CDR3 here is CASILAGGSKQYF. CDR3 nucleotide sequence: TGTGCCAGCATCCTTGCAGGGGGAAGCAAGCAGTACTTC.

The chain combines TRBV7-6 with TRBJ2-1, with 9 bases lining up with TRBD2. J was trimmed by 2 bases and V by 5 bases; bases with no gene match: 4. The CDR3 runs to 15 residues. CDR1 and CDR2 (germline): SGHVS, FNYEAQ. CDR3 coding DNA: TGTGCCAGCAGCCCCCGACTAGCGGCCTACAATGAGCAGTTCTTC. It translates to CASSPRLAAYNEQFF.

V gene TRBV4-1 combines with J gene TRBJ2-4; 10 bases agree with TRBD2. Germline V gives CDR1 MGHRA, CDR2 YSYEKL. This CDR3 contains 18 residues. Trimming took 4 bases from V and 3 from J; bases not matched to a gene: 12. For the CDR3, the DNA is TGCGCCAGCAGCCCTGGCCCGGCTAGCGGGAGAGACAAAAACATTCAGTACTTC. Its protein product is CASSPGPASGRDKNIQYF.

The rearrangement links TRBV9 to TRBJ2-1, with TRBD2 matching 11 bases. Germline V gene lookup returns CDR1 SGDLS and CDR2 YYNGEE. V lost 3 bases, J lost 8 bases, and 7 bases stayed unmatched. The CDR3 covers 15 residues. The chain's CDR3 is CASSATSGSGDEQFF. As DNA, the CDR3 is TGTGCCAGCAGCGCAACTAGCGGGAGTGGCGATGAGCAGTTCTTC. The full variable domain, its missing parts supplied by reference TRBV9 and TRBJ2-1, is DSGVTQTPKHLITATGQRVTLRCSPRSGDLSVYWYQQSLDQGLQFLIQYYNGEERAKGNILERFSAQQFPDLHSELNLSSLELGDSALYFCASSATSGSGDEQFFGPGTRLTVL.

This sequence joins TRBV19 and TRBJ2-1; perhaps TRBD2 as D (5 bases). Germline values: CDR1 LNHDA, CDR2 SQIVND (reference sequence). V was cut by 1 base and J by 4 bases, with 5 bases left in between. This CDR3 region has 13 residues. The CDR3 nucleotides read TGTGCCAGTAGTATAGGGACTTACAATGAGCAGTTCTTC. Amino acids: CASSIGTYNEQFF.

The rearrangement links TRBV19 to TRBJ1-5; 7 bases agree with TRBD1. Germline V gene sequence: CDR1 LNHDA, CDR2 SQIVND (reference sequence). V lost 10 bases, J lost 4 bases, and 4 bases stayed unmatched. The CDR3 length is 12 residues. CDR3 DNA: TGTGCCACTTCAGGGGGGAATCAGCCCCAGCATTTT. Translated, it gives CATSGGNQPQHF.

V and J are TRBV25-1 and TRBJ1-1; D remains unclear. The V and J ends lost 3 bases and 5 bases respectively, with 16 bases between them. This CDR3 contains 15 residues. The germline V gene has CDR1 MGHDK and CDR2 SYGVNS. The CDR3 DNA sequence: TGTGCCAGCAGTGAGTCAGCGGGAAGACGAACTGAAGCTTTCTTT. This encodes CASSESAGRRTEAFF. Complete variable domain (other parts from reference TRBV25-1 and TRBJ1-1): EADIYQTPRYLVIGTGKKITLECSQTMGHDKMYWYQQDPGMELHLIHYSYGVNSTEKGDLSSESTVSRIRTEHFPLTLESARPSHTSQYLCASSESAGRRTEAFFGQGTRLTVV.

This clone was seen once. The V call is TRBV4-1, the J call TRBJ2-1; D unresolved. The germline V gene encodes CDR1 MGHRA and CDR2 YSYEKL. V lost 9 bases to trimming and J lost 3 bases, with 18 bases between them. This CDR3 spans 15 amino acids. In DNA form, the CDR3 reads TGCGCCAGTTCTTTCGGAAGTAGCCGCTACAATGAGCAGTTCTTC. It translates to CASSFGSSRYNEQFF.

The chain uses TRBV28 and TRBJ1-1; D might be TRBD1 (5 bases). Germline lookup yields CDR1 MDHEN and CDR2 SYDVKM. Trimming stripped 2 bases from V and 11 bases from J, with 12 bases between. CDR3 size: 12 residues. CDR3 in amino acids: CASSLKSGDAFF. The CDR3 DNA is TGTGCCAGCAGTTTAAAATCGGGGGACGCTTTCTTT.

DNA of the CDR3: TGTGCCAGCAGCTTAGCATGGCAGGGGGCACGCGAGACCCAGTACTTC. Protein product: CASSLAWQGARETQYF. V and J are TRBV7-9 and TRBJ2-5, with 8 bases lining up with TRBD1. The V gene's germline CDR1 is SEHNR and CDR2 FQNEAQ (reference sequence). The junction had 8 bases not matched to a gene; V was cut back by 0 bases and J by 5 bases. The CDR3 totals 16 residues.

This clone occurred once. The chain uses TRBV28 and TRBJ1-1; TRBD1 agrees at 8 bases. Trimming took 7 bases from V and 2 from J; bases not matched to a gene: 6. The CDR3 runs to 14 residues. CDR1 and CDR2 from the germline V gene are MDHEN and SYDVKM. The CDR3 region has the DNA TGTGCCAGCATTAGGACAGGGAGAAACACTGAAGCTTTCTTT. Amino acids: CASIRTGRNTEAFF.

This sequence joins TRBV6-1 and TRBJ1-1, with unresolved D. V lost 3 bases and J 1 base, leaving 6 bases between the germline ends. The germline CDR1 and CDR2 sequences are MNHNS and SASEGT. The CDR3 extends over 13 amino acids. In DNA, the CDR3 is TGTGCCAGCAGTGAGTTCCAGAACACTGAAGCTTTCTTT. It encodes CASSEFQNTEAFF.

Details on this clone: This sample also contains other DNA sequences that code for the same CDR3. The chain has TRBV11-2 and TRBJ2-1; 7 bases are a match to TRBD2. The CDR3 is 15 amino acids. Germline V lookup: CDR1 SGHAT, CDR2 FQNNGV. After removal of 5 bases from V and 4 bases from J, the junction contained 8 bases not matched to a gene. CDR3 nucleotide sequence: TGTGCCAGCAGCCTACCGGGAGGCCTATACAATGAGCAGTTCTTC. It specifies CASSLPGGLYNEQFF.

CDR3 sequence: CASSFDGAYEQYF. The CDR3 DNA reads as TGTGCCAGCAGCTTCGACGGAGCCTACGAGCAGTACTTC. This chain joins TRBV5-6 and TRBJ2-7; D is unclear. This CDR3 region has 13 residues. Germline-derived CDR1 and CDR2 are SGHDT and YYEEEE. V was trimmed by 2 bases and J by 2 bases, leaving 8 bases between them.

This clone has only a few counts. CDR3 residues: CASSLDGNYGYTF. The CDR3 DNA sequence: TGCGCCAGCAGCTTGGACGGTAACTATGGCTACACCTTC. V is TRBV5-1 and J is TRBJ1-2; D remains ambiguous. This CDR3 region has 13 residues. The V gene lost 0 bases and the J gene lost 1 base, with 4 bases spanning the gap. CDR1 SGHRS and CDR2 YFSETQ come from the germline V gene.

The CDR3 DNA is TGTGCCAGTAGTATCTACAGGAATCAGCCCCAGCATTTT. Its protein is CASSIYRNQPQHF. The V gene is TRBV19, the J gene TRBJ1-5; a weak D match, TRBD1 (5 bases). The CDR3 sequence is 13 residues long. Germline V gene lookup returns CDR1 LNHDA and CDR2 SQIVND (reference sequence). V lost 3 bases and J 4 bases, leaving 7 bases between the germline ends. Full variable domain (outside the CDR3, taken from reference TRBV19 and TRBJ1-5): DGGITQSPKYLFRKEGQNVTLSCEQNLNHDAMYWYRQDPGQGLRLIYYSQIVNDFQKGDIAEGYSVSREKKESFPLTVTSAQKNPTAFYLCASSIYRNQPQHFGDGTRLSIL.

The chain links TRBV4-2 to TRBJ1-1, with D unclear. V gave up 2 bases and J gave up 3 bases, with 10 bases separating them. CDR3 size: 14 residues. The germline V gene encodes CDR1 LGHNA and CDR2 YNFKEQ. CDR3 amino acids: CASSQKLSDTEAFF. CDR3 in DNA: TGTGCCAGCAGCCAAAAGCTTAGCGACACTGAAGCTTTCTTT.

The chain combines TRBV11-2 with TRBJ2-7; D ambiguous. Germline CDR1 reads SGHAT; CDR2 reads FQNNGV. V lost 6 bases, J lost 1 base, and 10 bases lay in between. The CDR3 runs to 13 residues. CDR3 sequence reads: CASREAGSYEQYF. The CDR3 DNA sequence: TGTGCCAGCAGAGAGGCTGGGTCCTACGAGCAGTACTTC.

This chain joins TRBV11-2 and TRBJ1-1, with D tentatively TRBD1 (5 bases). Trimming cost V 6 bases and J 5 bases, with 10 bases left between them. This CDR3 spans 12 amino acids. Germline values: CDR1 SGHAT, CDR2 FQNNGV. The CDR3 here is CASRQPGTEAFF. CDR3 coding DNA: TGTGCCAGCAGGCAACCAGGGACTGAAGCTTTCTTT.

The V gene is TRBV11-2, the J gene TRBJ1-2; D call uncertain. This CDR3 has 15 residues. Germline V lookup: CDR1 SGHAT, CDR2 FQNNGV. The germline V and J ends were trimmed by 0 bases and 3 bases, with 11 bases remaining between them. The CDR3 reads CASSLDLPVHYGYTF. In DNA, the CDR3 is TGTGCCAGCAGCTTAGATCTCCCCGTCCACTATGGCTACACCTTC.

There are a few counts of this clone. This chain links TRBV6-1 with TRBJ1-5, with D uncertain. The CDR3 consists of 14 residues. CDR1 is MNHNS and CDR2 is SASEGT in the germline V gene. Trimming stripped 3 bases from V and 7 bases from J, with 13 bases between. The CDR3 bases are TGTGCCAGCAGTGACAGCCCGGCCGGGCAGCCCCAGCATTTT. It translates to CASSDSPAGQPQHF.